Presented here are 28 T cell receptor beta chains from one specimen sequenced in a study of identical twins. TCRdb analysed the 5' RACE reads with MiXCR anew, one entry per CDR3 protein. In the table there are under 250,000 distinct CDR3 sequences, 7.5% of which are singletons. A further study also used this sample, focusing on yellow fever vaccine responses in identical twins.

Material: memory (CD45RO+) T cells sorted from blood. All receptors come from a woman between 18 and 29 years old in good health.

This chain uses TRBV18 with TRBJ2-4; 15 bases line up with TRBD2. The CDR3 runs to 17 residues. Germline V CDR1 and CDR2: KGHSH, LQKENI. J was trimmed by 2 bases and V by 3 bases; bases with no gene match: 2. The CDR3 nucleotides are TGTGCCAGCTCACCGGGACTAGCGGGAGGATCCAAAAACATTCAGTACTTC. Protein product: CASSPGLAGGSKNIQYF.

The gene calls are TRBV6-1 and TRBJ1-5, with D possibly TRBD1 on 5 matching bases. In germline, CDR1 is MNHNS, CDR2 SASEGT. The CDR3 has 17 residues. Trimming shortened V by 5 bases and J by 1 base, and 18 bases separated the two germline ends. The CDR3 protein is CASSRGGGGRSNQPQHF. The CDR3 DNA sequence: TGTGCCAGCAGTAGGGGTGGGGGAGGGAGGAGCAATCAGCCCCAGCATTTT.

There are a few counts of this clonotype. V and J are TRBV7-2 and TRBJ2-7, with 7 nucleotides matching TRBD1. V trimming: 5 bases; J trimming: 6 bases; junction bases outside the gene matches: 4. The germline CDR1 and CDR2 sequences are SGHTA and FQGNSA. The CDR3 covers 12 residues. The CDR3 DNA sequence: TGTGCCAGCAGCCCTCGACAGGGCGAGCAGTACTTC. Translated, it gives CASSPRQGEQYF.

This clonotype was counted ten times or more. The V call is TRBV20-1, the J call TRBJ2-3; 8 nucleotides line up with TRBD2. V lost 3 bases, J lost 1 base, and 3 bases stayed unmatched. CDR1 and CDR2 (germline): DFQATT, SNEGSKA (reference sequence). There are 14 residues in the CDR3. CDR3 loop: CSASGRAGTDTQYF. CDR3 in DNA: TGCAGTGCTAGCGGGAGGGCAGGCACAGATACGCAGTATTTT.

In its sample, this clonotype was seen a few times. The chain uses TRBV28 and TRBJ1-4; 8 nucleotides align to TRBD1. The germline V gene encodes CDR1 MDHEN and CDR2 SYDVKM. The CDR3 runs 16 residues. J gave up 3 bases and V 3 bases, and 6 bases lay outside the gene matches. CDR3 sequence reads: CASSFQGQGSNEKLFF. Written as DNA, the CDR3 is TGTGCCAGCAGTTTCCAAGGACAGGGATCTAATGAAAAACTGTTTTTT.

This clonotype was observed at least ten times. The V and J genes are TRBV12-3 or TRBV12-4 and TRBJ1-5; D gene uncertain. This CDR3 is built from 13 residues. Trimming removed 8 bases from V and 3 bases from J, with 11 bases in between. The CDR3 coding sequence is TGTGCCAGCTCCCCAGGCACCAATCAGCCCCAGCATTTT. As protein: CASSPGTNQPQHF.

This clonotype was picked up many times. The chain carries TRBV7-8 and TRBJ2-3; 7 bases line up with TRBD2. With 1 base clipped from V and 4 bases from J, the junction kept 5 bases outside the gene matches. The length of the CDR3 is 15 residues. Germline lookup yields CDR1 SGHVS and CDR2 FQNEAQ. CDR3 coding DNA: TGTGCCAGCAGCTTAGATGGCGGGAGAGCAGATACGCAGTATTTT. Its protein product is CASSLDGGRADTQYF.

J is TRBJ2-1 and V is TRBV7-2, with D possibly matching TRBD1 (6 bases). Trimming cost V 5 bases and J 7 bases, with 18 bases left between them. Germline V lookup: CDR1 SGHTA, CDR2 FQGNSA. The CDR3 covers 15 residues. The CDR3 is CASSEAVTGPNEQFF. DNA for the CDR3: TGTGCCAGCAGCGAAGCCGTTACAGGGCCTAATGAGCAGTTCTTC.

This clonotype showed up just a few times. This chain connects TRBV15 to TRBJ2-3; D possibly uses TRBD1 or TRBD2 (5 bases each). This CDR3 has 15 amino acids. Germline lookup yields CDR1 LNHNV and CDR2 YYDKDF (reference sequence). With 5 bases removed from V and 1 base from J, the gap between germline ends came to 13 bases. The DNA of the CDR3 is TGTGCCACCAGCCCTGCGAGGGGAGGCACAGATACGCAGTATTTT. Translating gives CATSPARGGTDTQYF. Drawing the rest from reference TRBV15 and TRBJ2-3, the complete variable domain is DAMVIQNPRYQVTQFGKPVTLSCSQTLNHNVMYWYQQKSSQAPKLLFHYYDKDFNNEADTPDNFQSRRPNTSFCFLDIRSPGLGDTAMYLCATSPARGGTDTQYFGPGTRLTVL.

This clonotype was counted at least ten times. This rearrangement joins TRBV6-2 or TRBV6-3 to TRBJ2-3; 12 positions agree with TRBD2. The junction had 4 bases not matched to a gene; V was cut back by 5 bases and J by 4 bases. From germline, CDR1 is MNHEY and CDR2 SVGEGT. The CDR3 is 15 residues long. In DNA, the CDR3 is TGTGCCAGCAGTACTAGCGGGAGGACCCCAGATACGCAGTATTTT. It specifies CASSTSGRTPDTQYF.

This clonotype showed up many times. V is TRBV21-1 and J is TRBJ2-2; the D call TRBD1 from the table was never checked on the DNA. TRBV21-1 is noted as a pseudogene. The CDR3 loop spans 20 amino acids. CDR3 region: CASSKCRQTGSSVNTGELFF. The CDR3 coding sequence is TGTGCCAGCAGCAAATGCCGTCAGACAGGGTCTAGCGTGAACACCGGGGAGCTGTTTTTT.

The chain has TRBV7-3 and TRBJ2-3, with TRBD2 matching 8 bases. CDR1 SGHTA and CDR2 FQGTGA come from the germline V gene. V shed 5 bases and J 5 bases; nucleotides not matched to a gene: 6. The CDR3 is 14 residues long. CDR3 region: CASSPGGVGDTQYF. The CDR3 DNA follows: TGTGCCAGCAGCCCCGGGGGGGTTGGAGATACGCAGTATTTT.

In its sample, this clonotype ranks as medium-sized (0.01 to 0.1%). This chain uses TRBV12-3 or TRBV12-4 with TRBJ2-5; D may be TRBD1 (6 bases). V was trimmed by 7 bases and J by 3 bases, leaving 9 bases between them. This CDR3 contains 12 residues. CDR3 sequence (DNA): TGTGCCAGCAACGCAGGGGAAGAGACCCAGTACTTC. Translated, it gives CASNAGEETQYF.

This clonotype has only a few counts. The chain links TRBV6-4 to TRBJ2-1, with TRBD2 identical over 11 bases. V lost 5 bases and J lost 2; bases outside the gene matches: 2. Germline V gene lookup returns CDR1 MRHNA and CDR2 SNTAGT. The CDR3 spans 15 residues. The CDR3 region is CASSPSGRPYNEQFF. The CDR3 nucleotides read TGTGCCAGCAGTCCTAGCGGGAGGCCCTACAATGAGCAGTTCTTC.

This clonotype was found many times. The chain uses TRBV6-5 and TRBJ1-2; D may be TRBD1 (6 bases). The V gene lost 0 bases and the J gene lost 5 bases, with 19 bases spanning the gap. This CDR3 is 17 amino acids long. The germline V gene has CDR1 MNHEY and CDR2 SVGAGI. Here the CDR3 reads CASSYSIPPGQPYGYTF. CDR3 DNA: TGTGCCAGCAGTTACTCGATCCCGCCGGGACAACCGTATGGCTACACCTTC.

This clonotype was counted ten times or more. The chain has TRBV28 and TRBJ2-4, with TRBD1 identical over 12 bases. Germline values: CDR1 MDHEN, CDR2 SYDVKM. The ends lost 3 bases at V and 2 bases at J; junction bases unmatched: 8. The CDR3 totals 18 residues. The chain's CDR3 is CASSFWDRGRVSKNIQYF. The CDR3, as DNA: TGTGCCAGCAGTTTCTGGGACAGGGGGCGCGTGTCCAAAAACATTCAGTACTTC.

This clonotype was observed many times. The chain carries TRBV3-1 and TRBJ2-3, with 7 nucleotides matching TRBD2. The CDR3 extends over 14 amino acids. The germline V gene encodes CDR1 LGHDT and CDR2 YNNKEL (reference sequence). Unmatched junction bases numbered 11, after V lost 4 bases and J lost 10 bases. This CDR3 is CASSPSFAGEAQYF. The CDR3 coding sequence is TGTGCCAGCAGCCCCTCATTTGCGGGGGAAGCGCAGTATTTT.

The chain employs TRBV6-1 and TRBJ1-2, with D maybe TRBD1 (6 bases). The CDR3 covers 13 residues. The germline gives CDR1 MNHNS, CDR2 SASEGT. V shed 2 bases and J shed 5 bases, with 9 bases lying between them. The CDR3 DNA sequence: TGTGCCAGCAGTGAAACAGGGATTTATGGCTACACCTTC. Amino acid sequence: CASSETGIYGYTF.

At least ten counts were recorded for this clonotype. This sequence joins TRBV5-1 and TRBJ2-1, with 7 bases lining up with TRBD2. Germline V gene sequence: CDR1 SGHRS, CDR2 YFSETQ. With 3 bases clipped from V and 4 bases from J, the junction kept 1 base outside the gene matches. The length of the CDR3 is 13 residues. CDR3 sequence: CASSSGGYNEQFF. Written as DNA, the CDR3 is TGCGCCAGCAGCTCGGGGGGTTACAATGAGCAGTTCTTC.

J is TRBJ2-7 and V is TRBV3-1, with 8 bases that match TRBD1. Losses at the gene ends were 1 base for V and 7 bases for J; bases not matched to a gene: 9. The length of the CDR3 is 15 residues. The germline CDR1 and CDR2 sequences are LGHDT and YNNKEL (reference sequence). The CDR3 sequence: CASSQAGQEKREQYF. CDR3 nucleotide sequence: TGTGCCAGCAGCCAAGCGGGACAGGAAAAACGGGAGCAGTACTTC.

This clonotype came up many times. The CDR3 spells CASNPDRYNEQFF. CDR3 DNA sequence: TGTGCCAGCAATCCGGACAGGTACAATGAGCAGTTCTTC. The chain links TRBV28 to TRBJ2-1; the match to TRBD1 covers 7 bases. The CDR3 covers 13 residues. Germline V gene data show CDR1 as MDHEN and CDR2 as SYDVKM. Trimming took 7 bases from V and 4 from J; bases not matched to a gene: 4.

This clonotype was picked up a small number of times. The chain carries TRBV20-1 and TRBJ2-6; 10 bases line up with TRBD1. J gave up 3 bases and V 5 bases, and 10 bases lay outside the gene matches. This CDR3 spans 17 amino acids. Germline values: CDR1 DFQATT, CDR2 SNEGSKA (reference sequence). CDR3 region: CSAQTDRGPGGANVLTF. Written as DNA, the CDR3 is TGCAGTGCTCAAACAGACAGGGGGCCAGGTGGGGCCAACGTCCTGACTTTC.

This clonotype appeared a few times. V is TRBV25-1 and J is TRBJ1-6; TRBD1 is a possible D gene (5 bases). CDR3 size: 18 residues. V was cut by 5 bases and J by 4 bases, with 21 bases left in between. Germline loops: CDR1 MGHDK, CDR2 SYGVNS. CDR3 region: CASSQGWGDPVYNSPLHF. The CDR3 nucleotides are TGTGCCAGCAGTCAAGGGTGGGGGGACCCGGTTTATAATTCACCCCTCCACTTT.

The gene calls are TRBV12-3 or TRBV12-4 and TRBJ2-2; TRBD1 aligns across 8 bases. The CDR3 covers 14 residues. J gave up 5 bases and V 8 bases, and 7 bases lay outside the gene matches. The chain's CDR3 is CASGTGVKTGELFF. The DNA for the CDR3 is TGTGCCAGCGGGACAGGCGTCAAGACCGGGGAGCTGTTTTTT.

This clonotype appeared a few times. The chain carries TRBV15 and TRBJ2-1; tentatively, D is TRBD2 (6 bases). Trimming stripped 1 base from V and 4 bases from J, with 14 bases between. Germline V gives CDR1 LNHNV, CDR2 YYDKDF (reference sequence). The CDR3 spans 16 residues. The CDR3 protein is CATSRVLREEYNEQFF. The CDR3 bases are TGTGCCACCAGCAGAGTGTTGAGGGAGGAATACAATGAGCAGTTCTTC. Using reference TRBV15 and TRBJ2-1 for the parts outside the CDR3, the full variable domain is DAMVIQNPRYQVTQFGKPVTLSCSQTLNHNVMYWYQQKSSQAPKLLFHYYDKDFNNEADTPDNFQSRRPNTSFCFLDIRSPGLGDTAMYLCATSRVLREEYNEQFFGPGTRLTVL.

The genes are TRBV15 and TRBJ2-3, with D unclear. Germline assignment: CDR1 LNHNV and CDR2 YYDKDF (reference sequence). V gave up 3 bases and J gave up 6 bases, with 19 bases separating them. The CDR3 sequence is 16 residues long. The CDR3 loop is CATSRLSGPSLDTQYF. CDR3 in DNA: TGTGCCACCAGCAGGTTATCGGGCCCTTCCCTGGATACGCAGTATTTT.

The chain links TRBV2 to TRBJ2-3; 9 bases match TRBD2. This CDR3 contains 17 residues. Germline CDR1 SNHLY, CDR2 FYNNEI. With 2 bases clipped from V and 6 bases from J, the junction kept 12 bases outside the gene matches. The CDR3 bases are TGTGCCAGCAGTGAAACGACAGGCCTGGCGGGAGGGGATACGCAGTATTTT. Amino acid sequence: CASSETTGLAGGDTQYF.

This clonotype was seen many times. J is TRBJ2-3 and V is TRBV5-5; no reliable D call. V lost 0 bases, J lost 4 bases, and 9 bases lay in between. The CDR3 sequence is 14 residues long. Germline CDR1 is SGHKS and CDR2 is YYEKEE (reference sequence). CDR3 sequence reads: CASSLDLRADTQYF. DNA of the CDR3: TGTGCCAGCAGCTTGGACCTACGGGCAGATACGCAGTATTTT.